A selection of T cell receptor beta chains follows, all from one sample in a study of blood T cells in healthy people across ages. TCRdb re-analysed the 5' RACE reads in MiXCR, keeping a single row per CDR3 protein. The sample consists of roughly 2 million distinct CDR3 sequences, around 50% of them appearing once. Specimen: blood. The origin of the receptors is a woman in her thirties or forties in good health. The CDR3 runs from the conserved cysteine through the conserved F or W. The D gene is left open where the match is weak. The size of a clone is reported for some rows only, either as once, few or many, or as a class for expanded clones.

clone_size | j_call | v_call | d_call | cdr3_nt | cdr3_aa
- | TRBJ1-4 | TRBV4-2 | TRBD1 | TGTGCCAGCAGCCAATCACAGGGGGCCACTAATGAAAAACTGTTTTTT | CASSQSQGATNEKLFF
- | TRBJ2-7 | TRBV6-5 | TRBD1 | TGTGCCAGAAGTGGGGCAGGGGGTGGCGAGCAGTACTTC | CARSGAGGGEQYF
few | TRBJ2-1 | TRBV6-6 | TRBD1 | TGTGCCAGCAGTTACTCCGGGACAGGGGTTGATGAGCAGTTCTTC | CASSYSGTGVDEQFF
- | TRBJ2-7 | TRBV5-6 | - | TGTGCCAGCAGCTTTCCCGGGACCGTGCCCTACGAGCAGTACTTC | CASSFPGTVPYEQYF
- | TRBJ2-7 | TRBV20-1 | TRBD2 | TGCAGTGCTAGCAGGACTAGCGGGGAGCAGTACTTC | CSASRTSGEQYF
- | TRBJ2-3 | TRBV20-1 | - | TGCAGTGTTGGGAAATCCACAGATACGCAGTATTTT | CSVGKSTDTQYF
few | TRBJ2-1 | TRBV5-1 | - | TGCGCCAGCTCCTCCCCGGGTAGAGATGAGCAGTTCTTC | CASSSPGRDEQFF
few | TRBJ2-7 | TRBV4-1 | TRBD1 | TGCGCCAGCAGCCAAAGGCCGGACAGGGTTACCTACGAGCAGTACTTC | CASSQRPDRVTYEQYF
few | TRBJ2-1 | TRBV7-2 | - | TGTGCCAGCAGCTTAGGGACTTGGAACAATGAGCAGTTCTTC | CASSLGTWNNEQFF
- | TRBJ2-1 | TRBV6-5 | - | TGTGCCAGCAGTTACTCAGGGACCCTACAGAACTACAATGAGCAGTTCTTC | CASSYSGTLQNYNEQFF
- | TRBJ1-2 | TRBV10-3 | - | TGTGCCATCAGAGCTACAAGTAGGGATGGCTACACCTTC | CAIRATSRDGYTF
- | TRBJ2-6 | TRBV6-4 | - | TGTGCCGGCAGTGACTCAGGGGAGTCTGGGGCCAACGTCCTGACTTTC | CAGSDSGESGANVLTF
- | TRBJ1-6 | TRBV6-4 | - | TGTGCCAGCAGTCTGACAACGCAGGGTGGATCACCCCTCCACTTT | CASSLTTQGGSPLHF
- | TRBJ1-6 | TRBV7-2 | - | TGTGCCAGCAGCTTAGATCGATATTCACCCCTCCACTTT | CASSLDRYSPLHF
few | TRBJ1-4 | TRBV28 | TRBD1 | TGTGCCAGCAGTTTAACGGGGGCGGGTGACAGGGGCCGGAATGAAAAACTGTTTTTT | CASSLTGAGDRGRNEKLFF
- | TRBJ2-1 | TRBV29-1 | - | TGCAGCGTTGCCTCCGGTAGCGGTTACAATGAGCAGTTCTTC | CSVASGSGYNEQFF
- | TRBJ1-2 | TRBV4-3 | - | TGCGCCAGCAGCCAAGATGGGCTAGAGGACTATGGCTACACCTTC | CASSQDGLEDYGYTF
- | TRBJ2-3 | TRBV6-5 | TRBD1 | TGTGCCAGCAGGTCTAGGACAGGGGGAGATACGCAGTATTTT | CASRSRTGGDTQYF
once | TRBJ2-7 | TRBV28 | - | TGTGCCACCAACGGCGGGGTTGGGGAACCCAAGCAGTACTTC | CATNGGVGEPKQYF
- | TRBJ2-7 | TRBV21-1 | - | TGTGCCAGCAGCAAAGCGGACAGAACCTACGAGCAGTACTTC | CASSKADRTYEQYF
- | TRBJ2-3 | TRBV5-6 | - | TGTGCCAGCAGCTTGTGGGTGGCGATGGGTACGCAGTATTTT | CASSLWVAMGTQYF
few | TRBJ2-5 | TRBV20-1 | - | TGCAGTGCTATGCGACTAGGTCAAGAGACCCAGTACTTC | CSAMRLGQETQYF
- | TRBJ2-7 | TRBV7-9 | - | TGTGCCAGCAGCTTAGCCACAGCAGAGTTTTACGAGCAGTACTTC | CASSLATAEFYEQYF
- | TRBJ1-2 | TRBV29-1 | TRBD1 | TGCAGCGGATACAGGGGAGATGGCTACACCTTC | CSGYRGDGYTF
- | TRBJ2-6 | TRBV24-1 | TRBD2 | TGTGCCACCAGTGGCCCCGCGGGGGCTGGGGCCAACGTCCTGACTTTC | CATSGPAGAGANVLTF
- | TRBJ2-7 | TRBV4-3 | TRBD1 | TGCGCCAGCAGCCAAGAACTCCAGACAGGGGGAGAGCAGTACTTC | CASSQELQTGGEQYF
- | TRBJ2-5 | TRBV29-1 | - | TGCAGCGTTGGAGTACAGGGGAGGCCCCTCTGCACAACAGAAGAGACCCAGTACTTC | CSVGVQGRPLCTTEETQYF
- | TRBJ2-1 | TRBV6-2/TRBV6-3 | - | TGTGCCAGCAGTCCTCGTATACATGAGCAGTTCTTC | CASSPRIHEQFF
few | TRBJ1-1 | TRBV4-1 | - | TGCGCCAGCAGCCAAGATTGGGGCAGCACTGAAGCTTTCTTT | CASSQDWGSTEAFF
- | TRBJ2-7 | TRBV20-1 | TRBD1 | TGCAGTGCTAACGATCCGGGACAGAACTACGAGCAGTACTTC | CSANDPGQNYEQYF
few | TRBJ2-5 | TRBV4-3 | TRBD1 | TGCGCCAGCAGCCAAGATCGATCAGGGGGCCAAGAGACCCAGTACTTC | CASSQDRSGGQETQYF
- | TRBJ2-1 | TRBV12-3/TRBV12-4 | - | TGTGCCAGCAGCTTCTCGTCCGGGACCAATGAGCAGTTCTTC | CASSFSSGTNEQFF
- | TRBJ2-1 | TRBV18 | TRBD2 | TGTGCCAGCTCAACCTACGGCGGGAGGAACAATGAGCAGTTCTTC | CASSTYGGRNNEQFF
- | TRBJ2-4 | TRBV5-6 | TRBD1 | TGTGCCAGCAGCTTAGAATCAGGGGGCGCGGGCATTCAGTACTTC | CASSLESGGAGIQYF
- | TRBJ2-1 | TRBV3-1 | TRBD2 | TGTGCCAGCAGCCCCAGACTAGCGGGGAGCCTCTACAATGAGCAGTTCTTC | CASSPRLAGSLYNEQFF
- | TRBJ2-1 | TRBV18 | TRBD2 | TGTGCCAGCTCACCAAGCGGGAGCCTCGATGAGCAGTTCTTC | CASSPSGSLDEQFF
- | TRBJ2-3 | TRBV4-3 | - | TGCGCCAGCAGCCAAGAACCTCGGACCCAGTCCCGGGCAGATACGCAGTATTTT | CASSQEPRTQSRADTQYF
- | TRBJ2-7 | TRBV7-2 | - | TGTGCCAGCAGCTTTCGACACAGCTCCTACGAGCAGTACTTC | CASSFRHSSYEQYF
- | TRBJ1-2 | TRBV24-1 | - | TGTGCCACCAGTGATTCCACGAGGCCTTATGGCTACACCTTC | CATSDSTRPYGYTF
- | TRBJ2-1 | TRBV20-1 | TRBD2 | TGCAGTGCTAGATCTGGGACTAGCGGGGGCCCCTATGAGCAGTTCTTC | CSARSGTSGGPYEQFF
- | TRBJ1-2 | TRBV9 | TRBD1 | TGTGCCAGCAGCTCCCAGTGGGACAGCTATGGCTACACCTTC | CASSSQWDSYGYTF
few | TRBJ1-2 | TRBV4-2 | TRBD1 | TGTGCCAGCAGCCAGAGACAGGGGATCTATGGCTACACCTTC | CASSQRQGIYGYTF
- | TRBJ2-6 | TRBV6-5 | - | TGTGCCAGCAGTTACTCGCGGGTGATTTCTGGGGCCAACGTCCTGACTTTC | CASSYSRVISGANVLTF